Following are 25 T cell receptor beta chains from one sample sequenced in a study of cytomegalovirus exposure and HLA in healthy donors. It was with 60 Vbeta and 13 Jbeta primers that the PCR ran. TCRdb's copy holds only in-frame clones and misses some; the assay was immunoSEQ multiplex PCR. Here the sample spans approximately 150,000 clones, 65% to 80% being singletons. Sequencing input: PBMCs. All receptors derive from a woman aged 35 to 49 in good health and CMV-seronegative.

This clone turned up a few times. This chain's CDR3 is CASSYWASTNTEAFF. Written as DNA, the CDR3 is TGTGCCAGCAGTTACTGGGCGAGTACGAACACTGAAGCTTTCTTT. The V and J genes are TRBV6-5 and TRBJ1-1; D gene ambiguous. Germline CDR1 reads MNHEY; CDR2 reads SVGAGI. CDR3 length: 15 residues. Trimming took 1 base from V and 1 from J, leaving 10 bases between them.

A remark on this clone: The identical CDR3 is also encoded by other nucleotide sequences in the sample. CDR3 DNA sequence: TGCGCCAGCAGCTTCGGACAAGGGGGCACTGAAGCTTTCTTT. It translates to CASSFGQGGTEAFF. J is TRBJ1-1 and V is TRBV5-1; D perhaps matches TRBD1 (6 bases). The length of the CDR3 is 14 residues. V dropped 2 bases and J dropped 4 bases, with 12 bases sitting between them. CDR1 is SGHRS and CDR2 is YFSETQ in the germline V gene.

This clone has just a few counts. V gene TRBV6-5 combines with J gene TRBJ2-7; D is perhaps TRBD1 (5 bases). V lost 1 base and J lost 3, with 16 bases in between. Germline V gene data show CDR1 as MNHEY and CDR2 as SVGAGI. The CDR3 has 16 amino acids. CDR3 coding DNA: TGTGCCAGCAGTTACTTCTCGATAAGACAGAACTACGAGCAGTACTTC. Protein product: CASSYFSIRQNYEQYF.

The chain combines TRBV5-1 with TRBJ2-7, with 9 bases aligning to TRBD1. Germline loops: CDR1 SGHRS, CDR2 YFSETQ. The trim removed 4 bases at V and 2 bases at J, leaving 4 bases unmatched. The CDR3 extends over 14 amino acids. Here the CDR3 reads CASSPGTGTYEQYF. The CDR3, as DNA: TGCGCCAGCAGCCCGGGGACAGGGACCTACGAGCAGTACTTC.

The chain couples TRBV5-8 to TRBJ2-7; the D gene is possibly TRBD1 (6 bases). The CDR3 loop spans 15 amino acids. Germline loops: CDR1 SGHTS, CDR2 YDEGEE. V was trimmed by 0 bases and J by 5 bases, leaving 15 bases between them. The CDR3 DNA reads as TGTGCCAGCAGCTTGGAGGGTCGAACAGGGAACGAGCAGTACTTC. Protein product: CASSLEGRTGNEQYF.

V is TRBV10-1 and J is TRBJ2-1; the match to TRBD2 covers 15 bases. CDR1 and CDR2 from the germline V gene are WNHNN and SYGVQD (reference sequence). This CDR3 spans 19 amino acids. Unmatched junction bases numbered 7, after V lost 2 bases and J lost 2 bases. DNA of the CDR3: TGCGCCAGCAGTGAGACGGGGACTAGCGGGAGGATCACCTACAATGAGCAGTTCTTC. Its protein is CASSETGTSGRITYNEQFF.

The chain has TRBV29-1 and TRBJ2-7; D possibly corresponds to TRBD1 (6 bases). Trimming stripped 4 bases from V and 3 bases from J, with 10 bases between. The CDR3 is 12 residues long. Per germline, CDR1 SQVTM and CDR2 ANQGSEA. CDR3 protein: CSVVYRDYEQYF. The CDR3 bases are TGCAGCGTTGTTTACAGGGACTACGAGCAGTACTTC.

This clone was seen just once. V is TRBV13 and J is TRBJ1-3; perhaps TRBD1 as D (5 bases). The CDR3 is made up of 14 amino acids. Germline lookup yields CDR1 PRHDT and CDR2 FYEKMQ (reference sequence). The V gene lost 7 bases and the J gene lost 4 bases, with 14 bases spanning the gap. The CDR3: CASNRGGAGNTIYF. The CDR3 coding sequence is TGTGCCAGCAACCGCGGAGGGGCAGGAAACACCATATATTTT.

The chain links TRBV19 to TRBJ1-1, with D uncertain. CDR3 length equals 13 residues. CDR1 LNHDA and CDR2 SQIVND come from the germline V gene (reference sequence). Trimming pared 2 bases from V and 5 bases from J, leaving 9 bases between. This CDR3 reads CASSIRGGTEAFF. CDR3 nucleotides: TGTGCCAGTAGTATAAGAGGAGGTACTGAAGCTTTCTTT.

This chain connects TRBV18 to TRBJ2-7, with D maybe TRBD1 (6 bases). Trimming took 1 base from V and 0 from J, leaving 10 bases between them. CDR3 length: 15 residues. The V gene's germline CDR1 is KGHSH and CDR2 LQKENI. CDR3: CASSPQDRNSYEQYF. The CDR3 region has the DNA TGTGCCAGCTCACCACAGGACAGAAACTCCTACGAGCAGTACTTC.

The chain uses TRBV29-1 and TRBJ1-2, with TRBD1 matching over 7 bases. Germline values: CDR1 SQVTM, CDR2 ANQGSEA. J gave up 8 bases and V 7 bases, and 10 bases lay outside the gene matches. The CDR3 runs 12 residues. The CDR3, as DNA: TGCAGCGGCGGAGGGGGCGCCTGGGGCTACACCTTC. Its translation is CSGGGGAWGYTF.

The chain uses TRBV7-2 and TRBJ2-1, with TRBD2 identical over 9 bases. Trimming removed 5 bases from V and 4 bases from J; junction bases left unmatched: 6. The CDR3 is made up of 15 amino acids. Germline CDR1 and CDR2: SGHTA and FQGNSA. The CDR3 DNA follows: TGTGCCAGCAGCCCCTCTAGCGGGACGTACAATGAGCAGTTCTTC. Amino acids: CASSPSSGTYNEQFF.

The chain has TRBV5-4 and TRBJ1-6, with 7 nucleotides matching TRBD1. Germline trimming cut 0 bases from V and 4 bases from J; bases unmatched to any gene: 4. The CDR3 sequence is 16 residues long. Germline CDR1 is SGHNT and CDR2 is YYREEE (reference sequence). The CDR3 reads CASSLEGGQYNSPLHF. As DNA, the CDR3 is TGTGCCAGCAGCTTGGAGGGGGGACAGTATAATTCACCCCTCCACTTT.

The chain is built from TRBV27 and TRBJ1-2; TRBD1 aligns across 8 bases. Trimming at V came to 6 bases and at J to 2 bases, leaving 14 bases not matched to a gene. The CDR3 length is 17 residues. Germline V CDR1 and CDR2: MNHEY, SMNVEV (reference sequence). CDR3: CASSRGDTTGVNYGYTF. The DNA for the CDR3 is TGTGCCAGCAGCCGGGGGGACACGACAGGGGTGAACTATGGCTACACCTTC.

This clone occurred once. The rearrangement uses TRBV15 and TRBJ2-7; 9 bases align to TRBD2. This CDR3 region has 15 residues. Germline loops: CDR1 LNHNV, CDR2 YYDKDF (reference sequence). Trimming removed 1 base from V and 4 bases from J; junction bases left unmatched: 5. The chain's CDR3 is CATSRAPGLAYEQYF. The DNA for the CDR3 is TGTGCCACCAGCAGAGCACCGGGACTAGCATACGAGCAGTACTTC.

The chain is built from TRBV9 and TRBJ1-3; no firm D call. Germline CDR1 reads SGDLS; CDR2 reads YYNGEE. The CDR3 consists of 16 residues. The germline V and J ends were trimmed by 0 bases and 0 bases, with 10 bases remaining between them. CDR3 sequence: CASSVGQRPSGNTIYF. CDR3 bases: TGTGCCAGCAGCGTAGGACAACGGCCCTCTGGAAACACCATATATTTT.

In its sample, this clone was seen once. This rearrangement joins TRBV2 to TRBJ2-5; 7 bases fit TRBD1. The DNA end lines up better with TRBJ2-7; the J call may be wrong. The CDR3 runs 13 residues. Germline CDR1 SNHLY, CDR2 FYNNEI. CDR3 DNA: TGTGCCAGCAGGACAGGGACCCCCTACGAGCAGTACTTC. It codes for CASRTGTPYEQYF.

This clone has only one observation. The chain carries TRBV30 and TRBJ2-7, with D perhaps TRBD1 (6 bases). CDR3 size: 21 residues. CDR1 is GTSNPN and CDR2 is SVGIG in the germline V gene (reference sequence). The V end lost 2 bases, the J end lost 1 base, and 33 bases lay between the germline ends. The CDR3 DNA reads TGTGCCTGGAGTTTCACCTCGGTGGTTTTCGTAGGGGGAAAAGGGTCCTACGAGCAGTACTTC. Translation: CAWSFTSVVFVGGKGSYEQYF.

The V call is TRBV6-1, the J call TRBJ1-5; the D gene is possibly TRBD1 (6 bases). The CDR3 runs to 15 residues. Germline CDR1 and CDR2: MNHNS and SASEGT. The V gene lost 1 base and the J gene lost 7 bases, with 14 bases spanning the gap. The CDR3 DNA is TGTGCCAGCAGTGAAGGGGGGGGAAGGGGGCAGCCCCAGCATTTT. Translating it yields CASSEGGGRGQPQHF.

The chain employs TRBV28 and TRBJ1-2, with TRBD1 matching over 8 bases. Germline-derived CDR1 and CDR2 are MDHEN and SYDVKM. The CDR3 runs to 15 residues. V lost 6 bases to trimming and J lost 8 bases; unmatched junction nucleotides: 14. The CDR3 bases are TGTGCCAGCAGGGGGGGAGACAGGGGTTTTAGGGGCTACACCTTC. Protein: CASRGGDRGFRGYTF.

The chain recombines TRBV27 with TRBJ1-3; 11 bases match TRBD1. V lost 3 bases to trimming and J lost 8 bases; unmatched junction nucleotides: 3. CDR1 and CDR2 from the germline V gene are MNHEY and SMNVEV (reference sequence). The CDR3 length is 14 residues. The CDR3 DNA reads as TGTGCCAGCAGTTTCGGACAGGGGGCGTACACCATATATTTT. Amino acid sequence: CASSFGQGAYTIYF.

The chain has TRBV4-1 and TRBJ2-3; weak D call: TRBD1 (7 bases). The V and J ends lost 4 bases and 4 bases respectively, with 12 bases between them. Germline V gene data show CDR1 as MGHRA and CDR2 as YSYEKL. This CDR3 comprises 14 residues. As DNA, the CDR3 is TGCGCCAGCAGCCGACCCAGGGGGGCAGATACGCAGTATTTT. Its translation: CASSRPRGADTQYF.

This rearrangement joins TRBV2 to TRBJ1-2, with D unresolved. The CDR3 spans 14 residues. With 2 bases removed from V and 0 bases from J, the gap between germline ends came to 7 bases. Germline lookup yields CDR1 SNHLY and CDR2 FYNNEI. Here the CDR3 reads CASSEWRTNYGYTF. The CDR3 nucleotides read TGTGCCAGCAGTGAATGGAGGACTAACTATGGCTACACCTTC.

This clone was recorded a few times. The chain employs TRBV6-5 and TRBJ1-6, with D possibly being TRBD1 (6 bases). The CDR3 is 14 residues long. V was cut by 2 bases and J by 9 bases, with 11 bases left in between. CDR1 MNHEY and CDR2 SVGAGI come from the germline V gene. CDR3 sequence reads: CASSYDQGPSPLHF. Written as DNA, the CDR3 is TGTGCCAGCAGTTACGATCAGGGGCCTTCACCCCTCCACTTT.

This clone was observed many times. The chain is built from TRBV2 and TRBJ1-1, with D uncertain. V lost 7 bases and J lost 4, with 13 bases in between. Per the germline V gene, CDR1 is SNHLY and CDR2 is FYNNEI. The CDR3 has 13 residues. The chain's CDR3 is CASKEGVSTEAFF. The CDR3 nucleotides read TGTGCCAGCAAAGAGGGTGTAAGCACTGAAGCTTTCTTT.